The 21 T cell receptor beta chains in this list originate from one sample, sequenced in a study of OX40 agonist ivuxolimab in advanced cancers. Repertoires were generated with immunoSEQ multiplex PCR, while TCRdb's copy carries only in-frame clones and drops some. This sample has approximately 57,000 clones, with approximately 80% found just once. Sequencing used CD4+ or CD8+ T cells sorted from blood, obtained in a trial of the OX40 agonist ivuxolimab. The origin of the receptors is an adult with an advanced solid tumor such as melanoma, head and neck, liver or kidney cancer.

The chain links TRBV6-1 to TRBJ1-3, with TRBD1 as a possible D gene (5 bases). Germline loops: CDR1 MNHNS, CDR2 SASEGT. The CDR3 covers 15 residues. Trimming removed 3 bases from V and 2 bases from J, with 11 bases in between. As DNA, the CDR3 is TGTGCCAGCAGTGAGGCACAGGTCCCTGGAAACACCATATATTTT. Its translation is CASSEAQVPGNTIYF.

The V and J genes are TRBV28 and TRBJ2-2; no clear D. The CDR3 totals 16 residues. Germline lookup yields CDR1 MDHEN and CDR2 SYDVKM. V lost 3 bases and J 0 bases, leaving 11 bases between the germline ends. CDR3 nucleotides: TGTGCCAGCAGTTTGCGCGGCGGCTCGAACACCGGGGAGCTGTTTTTT. Encoded protein: CASSLRGGSNTGELFF.

The CDR3, as DNA: TGTGCCAGCAAACTACCGGCCCCCAATTCACCCCTCCACTTT. Its translation: CASKLPAPNSPLHF. The chain couples TRBV5-4 to TRBJ1-6; D remains unclear. Germline loops: CDR1 SGHNT, CDR2 YYREEE (reference sequence). Trimming left V 6 bases short and J 7 bases short, with 14 bases between. The CDR3 length is 14 residues.

V and J are TRBV7-9 and TRBJ2-2, with TRBD1 identical over 7 bases. This CDR3 spans 17 amino acids. The J segment lost 6 bases and the V segment lost 2 bases, leaving 12 bases of the junction unmatched. Looked up from germline, CDR1 is SEHNR and CDR2 is FQNEAQ (reference sequence). CDR3 sequence reads: CASSLPADRALAGELFF. DNA for the CDR3: TGTGCCAGCAGCTTACCCGCAGACAGGGCTCTCGCCGGGGAGCTGTTTTTT.

The chain couples TRBV28 to TRBJ2-7; a possible D gene is TRBD2 (6 bases). CDR1 and CDR2 (germline): MDHEN, SYDVKM. The length of the CDR3 is 14 residues. V was trimmed by 8 bases and J by 7 bases, leaving 21 bases between them. CDR3 loop: CASASGLTSGEQYF. Written as DNA, the CDR3 is TGTGCCAGCGCTTCGGGACTGACCTCCGGGGAGCAGTACTTC.

The chain joins TRBV11-3 to TRBJ1-1; D call uncertain. The germline CDR1 and CDR2 sequences are SGHNT and YENEEA. Between the trimmed V and J ends, which lost 1 base and 4 bases, there was a span of 10 bases. This CDR3 contains 14 residues. This chain's CDR3 is CASSLGAASTEAFF. The DNA for the CDR3 is TGTGCCAGCAGCTTAGGTGCGGCGAGCACTGAAGCTTTCTTT.

This chain connects TRBV6-6 to TRBJ1-2; no reliable D call. V lost 2 bases, J lost 7 bases, and 11 bases lay in between. There are 13 residues in the CDR3. The germline gives CDR1 MNHNY, CDR2 SVGAGI (reference sequence). The DNA of the CDR3 is TGTGCCAGCAGTTACAGGGAGGAGAGTGGCTACACCTTC. It encodes CASSYREESGYTF.

This sequence joins TRBV29-1 and TRBJ1-1; D unresolved. With 6 bases removed from V and 6 bases from J, the gap between germline ends came to 20 bases. This CDR3 has 14 residues. The V gene's germline CDR1 is SQVTM and CDR2 ANQGSEA. CDR3 sequence reads: CSVATVGMAAEAFF. The CDR3 DNA reads as TGCAGCGTCGCGACGGTAGGAATGGCCGCTGAAGCTTTCTTT.

This sequence joins TRBV28 and TRBJ2-4; 9 nucleotides match TRBD1. The CDR3 covers 14 residues. V trimming: 3 bases; J trimming: 6 bases; junction bases outside the gene matches: 3. Per germline, CDR1 MDHEN and CDR2 SYDVKM. The DNA for the CDR3 is TGTGCCAGCAGTTTCACAGGGGGCTTAAACATTCAGTACTTC. The encoded protein is CASSFTGGLNIQYF.

This clone was detected a few times. The chain links TRBV19 to TRBJ2-5; 7 bases line up with TRBD2. Germline V gene lookup returns CDR1 LNHDA and CDR2 SQIVND (reference sequence). The CDR3 is made up of 15 amino acids. Unmatched junction bases numbered 8, after V lost 2 bases and J lost 5 bases. In nucleotides, the CDR3 is TGTGCCAGTAGTATAAGCGGGGCCCCAATGGAGACCCAGTACTTC. It yields the protein CASSISGAPMETQYF.

This clone was observed a single time. Here the CDR3 DNA reads TGTGCCAGCAGTGTTCCGGGTCGGGCCGACCTCTATGGCTACACCTTC. It codes for CASSVPGRADLYGYTF. The J gene is TRBJ1-2, the V gene TRBV2, with D unclear. There are 16 residues in the CDR3. With 4 bases removed from V and 4 bases from J, the gap between germline ends came to 19 bases. Germline CDR1 reads SNHLY; CDR2 reads FYNNEI.

V and J are TRBV2 and TRBJ1-1; tentatively, D is TRBD1 (6 bases). CDR1 is SNHLY, CDR2 FYNNEI, per germline. Trimming pared 6 bases from V and 0 bases from J, leaving 14 bases between. This CDR3 spans 15 amino acids. The CDR3 DNA reads TGTGCCAGCAGGAACAGGGACCTCTTGAACACTGAAGCTTTCTTT. This codes for CASRNRDLLNTEAFF.

The rearrangement uses TRBV6-4 and TRBJ2-3; D gene unclear. Germline CDR1 and CDR2: MRHNA and SNTAGT. This CDR3 comprises 14 residues. Trimming cost V 0 bases and J 2 bases, with 6 bases left between them. The CDR3 loop reads CASSDSIDTDTQYF. Here the CDR3 DNA reads TGTGCCAGCAGTGACTCGATCGACACAGATACGCAGTATTTT.

This chain links TRBV25-1 with TRBJ2-3; 12 nucleotides agree with TRBD2. Trimming took 4 bases from V and 5 from J; bases not matched to a gene: 7. Germline V lookup: CDR1 MGHDK, CDR2 SYGVNS. The CDR3 is 16 residues long. CDR3 DNA sequence: TGTGCCAGCAGTGTTTCCGGGACTAGCGGGCGAGATACGCAGTATTTT. This sequence encodes CASSVSGTSGRDTQYF.

The genes are TRBV10-2 and TRBJ2-5; D uncertain. In germline, CDR1 is WSHSY, CDR2 SAAADI. The CDR3 has 13 residues. Deletions cut 3 bases from V and 5 bases from J, with 10 bases between. CDR3 sequence: CASSDLSRETQYF. CDR3 nucleotides: TGCGCCAGCAGTGACCTCAGCCGGGAGACCCAGTACTTC.

Only one count was recorded for this clone. The genes are TRBV5-1 and TRBJ2-1; 8 bases are a match to TRBD2. Germline values: CDR1 SGHRS, CDR2 YFSETQ. V trimming: 4 bases; J trimming: 2 bases; junction bases outside the gene matches: 11. The CDR3 totals 17 residues. DNA for the CDR3: TGCGCCAGCAGCCCCTATCCGGCTAGCGGGCCCTACAATGAGCAGTTCTTC. It codes for CASSPYPASGPYNEQFF.

The rearrangement uses TRBV29-1 and TRBJ1-5; 10 bases fit TRBD1. Per the germline V gene, CDR1 is SQVTM and CDR2 is ANQGSEA. With V trimmed by 6 bases and J by 3 bases, 5 bases remained unmatched. The CDR3 runs 14 residues. This chain's CDR3 is CSVSTGGPNQPQHF. In DNA, the CDR3 is TGCAGCGTATCGACAGGGGGCCCCAATCAGCCCCAGCATTTT.

The chain has TRBV6-5 and TRBJ2-7; D is unclear. The CDR3 has 14 amino acids. V was trimmed by 5 bases and J by 0 bases, leaving 11 bases between them. CDR1 is MNHEY, CDR2 SVGAGI, per germline. CDR3 coding DNA: TGTGCCAGCAGTCCCCATCAAATCTCCTACGAGCAGTACTTC. Translated, it gives CASSPHQISYEQYF.

This clone was recorded once. The chain links TRBV19 to TRBJ1-5; D may be TRBD1 (6 bases). V lost 5 bases, J lost 4 bases, and 18 bases lay in between. The CDR3 covers 16 residues. CDR1 LNHDA and CDR2 SQIVND come from the germline V gene (reference sequence). This CDR3 reads CASSLLRTDSNQPQHF. The CDR3 DNA reads as TGTGCCAGTAGTCTTTTGCGGACGGACAGTAATCAGCCCCAGCATTTT.

The rearrangement uses TRBV21-1 and TRBJ1-2; the D call in the table, TRBD1, was not verified against the DNA. TRBV21-1 is an annotated pseudogene. The CDR3 is 10 amino acids. CDR3 DNA sequence: TGTGCCAGCAGCAGGACAGGCTACACCTTC. It encodes CASSRTGYTF.

This chain uses TRBV6-6 with TRBJ2-5, with TRBD2 matching over 9 bases. The CDR3 covers 15 residues. CDR1 MNHNY and CDR2 SVGAGI come from the germline V gene (reference sequence). J was trimmed by 4 bases and V by 7 bases; bases with no gene match: 10. The CDR3 DNA follows: TGTGCCAGCAATTTAGCGGGGGTTCGATCAGAGACCCAGTACTTC. Translating gives CASNLAGVRSETQYF.